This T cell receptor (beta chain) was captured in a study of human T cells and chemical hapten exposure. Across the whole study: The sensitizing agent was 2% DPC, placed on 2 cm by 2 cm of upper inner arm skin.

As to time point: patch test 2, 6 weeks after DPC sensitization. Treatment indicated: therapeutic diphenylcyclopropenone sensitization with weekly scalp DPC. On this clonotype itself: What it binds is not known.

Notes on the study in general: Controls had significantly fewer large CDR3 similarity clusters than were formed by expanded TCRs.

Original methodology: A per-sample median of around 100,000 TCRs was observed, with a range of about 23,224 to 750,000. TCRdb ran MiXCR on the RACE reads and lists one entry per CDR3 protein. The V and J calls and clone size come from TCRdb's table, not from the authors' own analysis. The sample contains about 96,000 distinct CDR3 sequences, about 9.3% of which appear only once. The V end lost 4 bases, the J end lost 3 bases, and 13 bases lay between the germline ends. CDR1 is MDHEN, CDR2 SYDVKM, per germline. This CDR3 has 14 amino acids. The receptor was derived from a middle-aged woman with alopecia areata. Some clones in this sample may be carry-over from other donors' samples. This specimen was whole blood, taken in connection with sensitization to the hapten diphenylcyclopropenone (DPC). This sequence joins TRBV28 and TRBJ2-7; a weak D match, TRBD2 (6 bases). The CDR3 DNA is TGTGCCAGCAGTTCCCCGGGACTCTTCTACGAGCAGTACTTC. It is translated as CASSSPGLFYEQYF.